Below, one TCR beta chain is given with its context. This entry comes from a study of shared T cell receptors in the human thymus. Sequenced by immunoSEQ multiplex PCR; TCRdb stores in-frame clones only, minus some. Of more than 550,000 clones listed, approximately 85% are singletons. CDR1 and CDR2 (germline): MGHRA, YSYEKL. The J segment lost 2 bases and the V segment lost 3 bases, leaving 8 bases of the junction unmatched. CDR3 length equals 16 residues. This same sample was also taken into another study, of human thymus T cells. That publication notes: Congenital heart defects were the reason for the corrective surgery that the donors, healthy Finnish infants, were having.

The sample taken for sequencing was thymocytes. The rearrangement uses TRBV4-1 and TRBJ2-3; 7 bases map to TRBD1. The source is a girl in the first two years of life with a congenital heart defect. This chain's CDR3 is CASSQENRGHTDTQYF. In DNA form, the CDR3 reads TGCGCCAGCAGCCAGGAAAACAGGGGACACACAGATACGCAGTATTTT.